Listed here is a single T cell receptor (beta chain). CDR1 is KGHSH, CDR2 LQKENI, per germline. The CDR3 consists of 17 residues. With 3 bases removed from V and 3 bases from J, the gap between germline ends came to 17 bases. This sample is drawn from a study of blood T cell repertoires in COVID-19. Measured with immunoSEQ multiplex PCR; TCRdb has only the in-frame clones, and not every one. The table includes about 210,000 clones, 70% to 90% detected once. Clinical history as reported by participants underpinned cohort assignment. The receptor's source is a woman aged 30 to 39 who had been exposed to COVID-19. The V gene is TRBV18, the J gene TRBJ2-2; a weak D match, TRBD2 (5 bases). The sequenced material came from PBMCs or T cells enriched from blood (not recorded which). The CDR3 region is CASSPRDSIGDTGELFF. In DNA, the CDR3 is TGTGCCAGCTCACCTAGAGATTCTATCGGGGACACCGGGGAGCTGTTTTTT. Full variable domain (missing parts from reference TRBV18 and TRBJ2-2): NAGVMQNPRHLVRRRGQEARLRCSPMKGHSHVYWYRQLPEEGLKFMVYLQKENIIDESGMPKERFSAEFPKEGPSILRIQQVVRGDSAAYFCASSPRDSIGDTGELFFGEGSRLTVL.